The sample holds a few counts of the clone carrying this T cell receptor (beta chain). Its antigen is not known. Germline assignment: CDR1 KGHSH and CDR2 LQKENI. The CDR3 loop spans 13 amino acids. V lost 2 bases and J lost 3, with 7 bases in between. The data were taken from a study of response to subunit inactivated influenza vaccine. Broader study findings: There was a suggestion from the authors that each seasonal influenza vaccination recruits few new T cells.

TCRdb re-derived calls from the RT-PCR reads in MiXCR, one entry per CDR3 protein. Here the sample spans roughly 160,000 distinct CDR3 sequences, roughly 10% being singletons. Source: non-naive T cells sorted from PBMCs, taken 45 days after vaccination. This clonotype originated in a man aged 45-60 years who received an inactivated influenza vaccine. The chain employs TRBV18 and TRBJ1-2; maybe TRBD1 (6 bases). This chain's CDR3 is CASSPNRDYGYTF. The CDR3 DNA reads as TGTGCCAGCTCACCAAACAGGGACTATGGCTACACCTTC. Drawing the rest from reference TRBV18 and TRBJ1-2, the complete variable domain is NAGVMQNPRHLVRRRGQEARLRCSPMKGHSHVYWYRQLPEEGLKFMVYLQKENIIDESGMPKERFSAEFPKEGPSILRIQQVVRGDSAAYFCASSPNRDYGYTFGSGTRLTVV.